A single sample gave rise to the 17 T cell receptor beta chains below, sequenced in a study of radiotherapy plus CTLA-4 blockade in lung cancer. Generated by immunoSEQ multiplex PCR, the TCRdb table keeps only in-frame clones and is missing some. The sample includes tens of thousands of clones, roughly 77% of them seen just once. The material was peripheral blood, obtained from a patient treated with radiotherapy plus ipilimumab. The receptors originated from a human donor with non-small cell lung cancer who had a complete response to radiotherapy plus ipilimumab.

The chain links TRBV4-3 to TRBJ1-2; D might be TRBD1 (5 bases). CDR3 length: 14 amino acids. V lost 4 bases to trimming and J lost 2 bases, with 11 bases between them. Germline-derived CDR1 and CDR2 are LGHNA and YSLEER. CDR3 sequence: CASSREGVNYGYTF. CDR3 nucleotides: TGCGCCAGCAGCCGGGAAGGGGTAAACTATGGCTACACCTTC.

This chain uses TRBV18 with TRBJ1-2, with 10 bases lining up with TRBD1. CDR3 length: 19 residues. Germline-derived CDR1 and CDR2 are KGHSH and LQKENI. Trimming at V came to 4 bases and at J to 8 bases, leaving 22 bases not matched to a gene. The CDR3 DNA is TGTGCCAGCTCACGACAACCACAAAAGGAGGGACAGGGGTTGAGGGGCTACACCTTC. It codes for CASSRQPQKEGQGLRGYTF.

The chain is built from TRBV27 and TRBJ2-5; possible D gene TRBD2, 5 bases. V dropped 6 bases and J dropped 2 bases, with 10 bases sitting between them. CDR3 length equals 13 residues. CDR1 is MNHEY and CDR2 is SMNVEV in the germline V gene (reference sequence). This CDR3 reads CASRSLAQETQYF. The CDR3 DNA is TGTGCCAGCAGATCCCTAGCTCAAGAGACCCAGTACTTC.

This clone was detected only once. The chain uses TRBV4-3 and TRBJ1-5, with TRBD1 matching over 7 bases. V trimming: 1 base; J trimming: 3 bases; junction bases outside the gene matches: 3. This CDR3 is 15 amino acids long. Germline V lookup: CDR1 LGHNA, CDR2 YSLEER. Here the CDR3 reads CASSQGDSNNQPQHF. The DNA of the CDR3 is TGCGCCAGCAGCCAAGGGGACAGCAACAATCAGCCCCAGCATTTT.

The V gene is TRBV7-2, the J gene TRBJ2-3; TRBD2 matches at 9 bases. The germline V gene has CDR1 SGHTA and CDR2 FQGNSA. The CDR3 consists of 17 residues. Unmatched junction bases numbered 8, after V lost 4 bases and J lost 0 bases. The CDR3 coding sequence is TGTGCCAGCAGCTGGGGTAATAGCGGGGGAAGCACAGATACGCAGTATTTT. Residues: CASSWGNSGGSTDTQYF.

There are a few counts of this clone. The CDR3 DNA sequence: TGTGCCAGTAGTTGGAGCACCCAAACTAATGAAAAACTGTTTTTT. It encodes CASSWSTQTNEKLFF. The chain combines TRBV19 with TRBJ1-4; D unclear. Germline CDR1 is LNHDA and CDR2 is SQIVND (reference sequence). V was trimmed by 5 bases and J by 1 base, leaving 11 bases between them. CDR3 length equals 15 residues.

The rearrangement uses TRBV6-4 and TRBJ2-3; D not certain. V gave up 2 bases and J gave up 1 base, with 4 bases separating them. The germline gives CDR1 MRHNA, CDR2 SNTAGT. CDR3 length equals 13 residues. The CDR3 DNA reads as TGTGCCAGCAGTGACAGAGGCACAGATACGCAGTATTTT. Translating gives CASSDRGTDTQYF.

This clone has more than one count but fewer than ten. The chain is built from TRBV30 and TRBJ1-5; no clear D gene. The CDR3 loop spans 16 amino acids. In germline, CDR1 is GTSNPN, CDR2 SVGIG (reference sequence). The V gene lost 4 bases and the J gene lost 0 bases, with 16 bases spanning the gap. The CDR3 DNA follows: TGTGCCTGGAATTCTCCGGGATCTACTAGCAATCAGCCCCAGCATTTT. It yields the protein CAWNSPGSTSNQPQHF.

J is TRBJ2-1 and V is TRBV15; 12 bases align to TRBD2. J gave up 11 bases and V 0 bases, and 8 bases lay outside the gene matches. The CDR3 has 16 amino acids. Germline CDR1 reads LNHNV; CDR2 reads YYDKDF (reference sequence). Here the CDR3 reads CATSRDLTSGGLQQFF. The CDR3 DNA reads as TGTGCCACCAGCAGAGATTTGACTAGCGGGGGACTCCAGCAGTTCTTC.

The rearrangement uses TRBV7-2 and TRBJ2-7; weak D call: TRBD2 (6 bases). CDR3 length: 14 amino acids. The germline V gene encodes CDR1 SGHTA and CDR2 FQGNSA. Trimming shortened V by 1 base and J by 3 bases, and 10 bases separated the two germline ends. As DNA, the CDR3 is TGTGCCAGCAGCTTAGGGCGGGGAGGCTACGAGCAGTACGTC. Encoded protein: CASSLGRGGYEQYV.

The chain combines TRBV7-9 with TRBJ2-2; unclear D gene. Trimming cost V 0 bases and J 4 bases, with 12 bases left between them. CDR1 SEHNR and CDR2 FQNEAQ come from the germline V gene (reference sequence). The CDR3 is made up of 16 amino acids. CDR3 sequence (DNA): TGTGCCAGCAGCTTAGCGAATCTAGTGGCCACCGGGGAGCTGTTTTTT. Its protein is CASSLANLVATGELFF.

The rearrangement uses TRBV29-1 and TRBJ2-4; tentative D call: TRBD1 (6 bases). This CDR3 region has 15 residues. Deletions cut 3 bases from V and 2 bases from J, with 14 bases between. Germline V CDR1 and CDR2: SQVTM, ANQGSEA. The CDR3 protein is CSVDSSGVTKNIQYF. The CDR3 nucleotides are TGCAGCGTTGATTCGTCAGGGGTTACCAAAAACATTCAGTACTTC. Together with reference TRBV29-1 and TRBJ2-4, the CDR3 gives the full variable domain: SAVISQKPSRDICQRGTSLTIQCQVDSQVTMMFWYRQQPGQSLTLIATANQGSEATYESGFVIDKFPISRPNLTFSTLTVSNMSPEDSSIYLCSVDSSGVTKNIQYFGAGTRLSVL.

Regarding this clone: At the DNA level, this CDR3 is encoded by other sequences in the same sample as well. The rearrangement joins TRBV7-2 to TRBJ1-5; 9 bases match TRBD1. Germline CDR1 reads SGHTA; CDR2 reads FQGNSA. This CDR3 contains 14 residues. The V segment lost 5 bases and the J segment 4 bases; nucleotides outside the gene matches: 3. The CDR3 DNA is TGTGCCAGCAGCCCGGACAGGGGAAATCAGCCCCAGCATTTT. The encoded protein is CASSPDRGNQPQHF.

The chain has TRBV5-8 and TRBJ2-3; 10 positions match TRBD1. Trimming at V came to 5 bases and at J to 4 bases, leaving 4 bases not matched to a gene. The CDR3 covers 14 residues. Germline V gene data show CDR1 as SGHTS and CDR2 as YDEGEE. The CDR3 nucleotides are TGTGCCAGCAGAAGGGACAGGGGACCAGATACGCAGTATTTT. Protein product: CASRRDRGPDTQYF. The whole variable domain, filled in from reference TRBV5-8 and TRBJ2-3, reads EAGVTQSPTHLIKTRGQQATLRCSPISGHTSVYWYQQALGLGLQFLLWYDEGEERNRGNFPPRFSGRQFPNYSSELNVNALELEDSALYLCASRRDRGPDTQYFGPGTRLTVL.

This clone was counted between two and nine times. V usage is TRBV7-8 and J usage is TRBJ1-5; the match to TRBD1 covers 8 bases. The CDR3 sequence is 15 residues long. Germline CDR1 is SGHVS and CDR2 is FQNEAQ. The junction had 8 bases not matched to a gene; V was cut back by 4 bases and J by 6 bases. The CDR3 sequence is CASSSGQVFAQPQHF. The CDR3 coding sequence is TGTGCCAGCAGCTCGGGACAGGTGTTCGCTCAGCCCCAGCATTTT.

The chain has TRBV7-2 and TRBJ2-3; D gene ambiguous. Germline V lookup: CDR1 SGHTA, CDR2 FQGNSA. Trimming left V 5 bases short and J 6 bases short, with 9 bases between. The CDR3 spans 12 residues. CDR3 coding DNA: TGTGCCAGCAGCCCCCAGGCTGATACGCAGTATTTT. It yields the protein CASSPQADTQYF.

This clone showed up just a few times. The CDR3 region has the DNA TGTGCCAGCAGTCCGGGACAGATACGCTACGAGCAGTACTTC. Its protein product is CASSPGQIRYEQYF. The V gene is TRBV6-6, the J gene TRBJ2-7, with 7 bases that match TRBD1. The CDR3 has 14 residues. V was pared by 5 bases and J by 3 bases, with 7 bases of the junction left unmatched. Germline assignment: CDR1 MNHNY and CDR2 SVGAGI (reference sequence).